Shown below are 29 T cell receptor beta chains from a single sample sequenced in a study of blood T cell repertoires in COVID-19. Assay: immunoSEQ multiplex PCR; the TCRdb copy retains only in-frame clones and omits some. The sample yields tens of thousands of clones, 80% to 90% seen once. Sequencing input: peripheral blood. The receptors shown here come from a woman aged 80 or over with active or convalescent COVID-19.

The rearrangement joins TRBV7-9 to TRBJ2-7; the match to TRBD2 covers 12 bases. The CDR3 spans 15 residues. V was pared by 5 bases and J by 1 base, with 3 bases of the junction left unmatched. Germline CDR1 SEHNR, CDR2 FQNEAQ (reference sequence). Here the CDR3 DNA reads TGTGCCAGCAGCCCGGGGACTAGCGGGTCCTACGAGCAGTACTTC. Protein: CASSPGTSGSYEQYF. Based on the CDR3 plus reference TRBV7-9 and TRBJ2-7, the full variable domain is DTGVSQNPRHKITKRGQNVTFRCDPISEHNRLYWYRQTLGQGPEFLTYFQNEAQLEKSRLLSDRFSAERPKGSFSTLEIQRTEQGDSAMYLCASSPGTSGSYEQYFGPGTRLTVT.

V is TRBV6-5 and J is TRBJ2-6, with TRBD2 as a possible D gene (6 bases). This CDR3 spans 15 amino acids. The germline gives CDR1 MNHEY, CDR2 SVGAGI. V shed 10 bases and J shed 2 bases, with 15 bases lying between them. The CDR3 bases are TGTGCCACCCTGGCGGGGATCACTGGGGCCAACGTCCTGACTTTC. Translating gives CATLAGITGANVLTF.

The chain recombines TRBV7-2 with TRBJ1-2, with no clear D. Germline V gene sequence: CDR1 SGHTA, CDR2 FQGNSA. The CDR3 contains 12 residues. V lost 3 bases and J lost 3, with 5 bases in between. This CDR3 reads CASSFSYYGYTF. In DNA form, the CDR3 reads TGTGCCAGCAGCTTCTCCTACTATGGCTACACCTTC. Based on the CDR3 plus reference TRBV7-2 and TRBJ1-2, the full variable domain is GAGVSQSPSNKVTEKGKDVELRCDPISGHTALYWYRQSLGQGLEFLIYFQGNSAPDKSGLPSDRFSAERTGGSVSTLTIQRTQQEDSAVYLCASSFSYYGYTFGSGTRLTVV.

The V gene is TRBV10-3, the J gene TRBJ2-5, with D perhaps TRBD2 (5 bases). Germline CDR1 reads ENHRY; CDR2 reads SYGVKD. The CDR3 runs 16 residues. The V and J ends lost 6 bases and 4 bases respectively, with 21 bases between them. DNA for the CDR3: TGTGCCATCAGCCTTACTAGTCGGGGTTTTGCAGAGACCCAGTACTTC. Encoded protein: CAISLTSRGFAETQYF.

This clone turned up a few times. The V call is TRBV7-8, the J call TRBJ2-3, with 7 positions matching TRBD1. Trimming took 4 bases from V and 6 from J; bases not matched to a gene: 7. The CDR3 runs 14 residues. The germline gives CDR1 SGHVS, CDR2 FQNEAQ. This CDR3 reads CASSSTGAPDTQYF. As DNA, the CDR3 is TGTGCCAGCAGCTCTACAGGGGCCCCGGATACGCAGTATTTT.

The chain uses TRBV6-6 and TRBJ2-7; 8 bases line up with TRBD2. The germline V gene has CDR1 MNHNY and CDR2 SVGAGI (reference sequence). This CDR3 region has 12 residues. The trim removed 8 bases at V and 3 bases at J, leaving 3 bases unmatched. The CDR3 is CASGSGSYEQYF. CDR3 sequence (DNA): TGTGCCAGCGGCAGCGGGAGCTACGAGCAGTACTTC.

The chain couples TRBV7-3 to TRBJ2-3, with TRBD2 matching 7 bases. Unmatched junction bases numbered 5, after V lost 5 bases and J lost 6 bases. The CDR3 runs 13 residues. Looked up from germline, CDR1 is SGHTA and CDR2 is FQGTGA. For the CDR3, the DNA is TGTGCCAGCAGCCGTACACTAGCGGATACGCAGTATTTT. Amino acid sequence: CASSRTLADTQYF.

The chain combines TRBV7-3 with TRBJ1-1; D call uncertain. CDR1 is SGHTA and CDR2 is FQGTGA in the germline V gene. The CDR3 has 13 amino acids. V lost 8 bases and J lost 1, with 11 bases in between. The CDR3 nucleotides read TGTGCCAGCGCTCTGGGCCCGAACACTGAAGCTTTCTTT. It translates to CASALGPNTEAFF. The full variable domain, with the rest looked up from reference TRBV7-3 and TRBJ1-1, is GAGVSQTPSNKVTEKGKYVELRCDPISGHTALYWYRQSLGQGPEFLIYFQGTGAADDSGLPNDRFFAVRPEGSVSTLKIQRTERGDSAVYLCASALGPNTEAFFGQGTRLTVV.

The rearrangement joins TRBV29-1 to TRBJ1-1; 7 bases match TRBD1. From germline, CDR1 is SQVTM and CDR2 ANQGSEA. Unmatched junction bases numbered 7, after V lost 5 bases and J lost 7 bases. The CDR3 is made up of 12 amino acids. CDR3 sequence: CSVLGGLGEAFF. The CDR3 DNA follows: TGCAGCGTTCTAGGGGGCTTGGGTGAAGCTTTCTTT.

The rearrangement joins TRBV27 to TRBJ2-5, with 10 bases fitting TRBD2. The trim removed 6 bases at V and 2 bases at J, leaving 3 bases unmatched. The V gene's germline CDR1 is MNHEY and CDR2 SMNVEV (reference sequence). The CDR3 length is 14 residues. Here the CDR3 DNA reads TGTGCCAGCAGAGGACTAGCGGTACAAGAGACCCAGTACTTC. Protein product: CASRGLAVQETQYF.

This rearrangement joins TRBV5-6 to TRBJ1-5; perhaps TRBD1 as D (6 bases). Germline assignment: CDR1 SGHDT and CDR2 YYEEEE. This CDR3 has 16 residues. Trimming removed 6 bases from V and 3 bases from J, with 19 bases in between. CDR3: CASTLRATGDNQPQHF. The CDR3, as DNA: TGTGCCAGCACCTTACGGGCGACAGGAGACAATCAGCCCCAGCATTTT.

This chain links TRBV10-1 with TRBJ2-3; 9 bases are a match to TRBD2. V shed 2 bases, J shed 6 bases, and the junction held 6 bases outside the gene matches. In germline, CDR1 is WNHNN, CDR2 SYGVQD (reference sequence). The CDR3 runs 15 residues. The CDR3 region is CASSETSGRMDTQYF. DNA of the CDR3: TGCGCCAGCAGTGAGACTAGCGGGCGCATGGATACGCAGTATTTT.

The CDR3 region is CASSPGLAGTDTQYF. CDR3 nucleotide sequence: TGTGCCAGCTCACCTGGACTAGCGGGCACAGATACGCAGTATTTT. V is TRBV18 and J is TRBJ2-3, with 10 positions matching TRBD2. Unmatched junction bases numbered 1, after V lost 3 bases and J lost 1 base. CDR3 length equals 15 residues. Germline CDR1 reads KGHSH; CDR2 reads LQKENI.

The chain employs TRBV6-5 and TRBJ2-7, with TRBD2 matching over 8 bases. The trim removed 10 bases at V and 2 bases at J, leaving 13 bases unmatched. The CDR3 sequence is 15 residues long. CDR1 and CDR2 (germline): MNHEY, SVGAGI. Here the CDR3 reads CATLPSSGYPYEQYF. DNA for the CDR3: TGTGCCACCTTGCCGTCTAGCGGGTATCCCTACGAGCAGTACTTC.

The CDR3: CASRLPTRQGSGYTF. The DNA of the CDR3 is TGTGCCAGCAGGCTACCCACTCGACAGGGCTCTGGCTACACCTTC. This sequence joins TRBV27 and TRBJ1-2; 7 bases are shared with TRBD1. Germline V gene lookup returns CDR1 MNHEY and CDR2 SMNVEV (reference sequence). Trimming cost V 6 bases and J 7 bases; bases outside gene matches: 14. The CDR3 is made up of 15 amino acids.

The rearrangement links TRBV12-3 or TRBV12-4 to TRBJ1-5; D ambiguous. V dropped 0 bases and J dropped 6 bases, with 6 bases sitting between them. The CDR3 consists of 13 residues. The CDR3 is CASSLALGQPQHF. The CDR3 bases are TGTGCCAGCAGTTTAGCGCTAGGTCAGCCCCAGCATTTT.

This chain connects TRBV28 to TRBJ2-3; perhaps TRBD2 as D (5 bases). CDR1 and CDR2 from the germline V gene are MDHEN and SYDVKM. The V end was cut by 8 bases, the J end by 5 bases, with 23 bases between. CDR3 length: 16 residues. The CDR3 DNA reads TGTGCCAGCCCACCTAACAAGCGGATCTACATAGATACGCAGTATTTT. Its protein is CASPPNKRIYIDTQYF.

The chain employs TRBV10-2 and TRBJ2-5; tentative D call: TRBD1 (5 bases). Trimming took off 3 bases at V and 0 bases at J, with 17 bases between the two ends. CDR1 is WSHSY and CDR2 is SAAADI in the germline V gene. This CDR3 comprises 17 residues. CDR3 nucleotide sequence: TGCGCCAGCAGTGAATATCTTAGGGCAGGGTACCAAGAGACCCAGTACTTC. This sequence encodes CASSEYLRAGYQETQYF.

This clone was found once. The V gene is TRBV5-6, the J gene TRBJ1-2; 10 bases map to TRBD1. This CDR3 contains 15 residues. V was pared by 4 bases and J by 7 bases, with 10 bases of the junction left unmatched. Germline V CDR1 and CDR2: SGHDT, YYEEEE. CDR3 protein: CASSPKTGGLGGYTF. The CDR3, as DNA: TGTGCCAGCAGCCCAAAGACAGGGGGCCTAGGTGGCTACACCTTC.

This chain links TRBV28 with TRBJ2-7, with TRBD2 identical over 11 bases. Germline CDR1 MDHEN, CDR2 SYDVKM. With V trimmed by 8 bases and J by 2 bases, 8 bases remained unmatched. The CDR3 has 15 residues. DNA for the CDR3: TGTGCCAGCTACGGGACTAGCGGAGTGCCCTACGAGCAGTACTTC. Amino acids: CASYGTSGVPYEQYF.

The chain joins TRBV5-5 to TRBJ1-2, with D possibly TRBD1 on 6 matching bases. Trimming took 4 bases from V and 4 from J, leaving 14 bases between them. CDR1 SGHKS and CDR2 YYEKEE come from the germline V gene (reference sequence). The CDR3 has 14 amino acids. The CDR3 sequence: CASSPHREGYGYTF. CDR3 in DNA: TGTGCCAGCAGCCCACACAGGGAAGGCTATGGCTACACCTTC.

V usage is TRBV5-1 and J usage is TRBJ2-3, with TRBD1 identical over 11 bases. The junction had 6 bases not matched to a gene; V was cut back by 4 bases and J by 2 bases. From germline, CDR1 is SGHRS and CDR2 YFSETQ. The CDR3 has 16 amino acids. The CDR3 reads CASSPGQGAFTDTQYF. For the CDR3, the DNA is TGCGCCAGCAGCCCAGGACAGGGGGCCTTCACAGATACGCAGTATTTT.

This chain links TRBV7-3 with TRBJ1-1; D is ambiguous. Germline-derived CDR1 and CDR2 are SGHTA and FQGTGA. This CDR3 is 15 amino acids long. V dropped 1 base and J dropped 0 bases, with 9 bases sitting between them. CDR3 loop: CASSLNPTMNTEAFF. CDR3 in DNA: TGTGCCAGCAGCTTAAACCCGACTATGAACACTGAAGCTTTCTTT.

This chain uses TRBV10-3 with TRBJ1-2; D is unresolved. The CDR3 is 12 residues long. The ends were cut back, 10 bases at V and 4 bases at J, with 13 bases in the middle. Looked up from germline, CDR1 is ENHRY and CDR2 is SYGVKD. This CDR3 reads CATPGMPYGYTF. The CDR3 bases are TGTGCCACCCCCGGGATGCCCTATGGCTACACCTTC.

This clone was observed once. The V gene is TRBV30, the J gene TRBJ2-6; TRBD1 matches 9 bases. CDR3 length equals 14 residues. V was clipped by 4 bases and J by 4 bases; unmatched bases: 2. Germline assignment: CDR1 GTSNPN and CDR2 SVGIG (reference sequence). The CDR3 coding sequence is TGTGCCTGGAACAGGGGGCGCGGGGCCAACGTCCTGACTTTC. Translated: CAWNRGRGANVLTF.

This clone has only one observation. Other nucleotide sequences from this sample produce the same CDR3. This chain links TRBV9 with TRBJ1-1, with D hard to call. The CDR3 length is 13 residues. CDR1 is SGDLS and CDR2 is YYNGEE in the germline V gene. Trimming removed 1 base from V and 1 base from J, with 5 bases in between. CDR3 in amino acids: CASSVRENTEAFF. The CDR3 bases are TGTGCCAGCAGCGTACGGGAGAACACTGAAGCTTTCTTT.

V and J are TRBV24-1 and TRBJ1-4; D perhaps matches TRBD1 (5 bases). The V gene lost 4 bases and the J gene lost 5 bases, with 16 bases spanning the gap. The germline CDR1 and CDR2 sequences are KGHDR and SFDVKD. The CDR3 totals 16 residues. CDR3 in amino acids: CATSDYRTGENEKLFF. The CDR3 nucleotides are TGTGCCACCAGTGACTATCGAACAGGAGAGAATGAAAAACTGTTTTTT.

This chain links TRBV6-5 with TRBJ2-1; 10 nucleotides line up with TRBD1. Trimming took 5 bases from V and 9 from J; bases not matched to a gene: 7. There are 14 residues in the CDR3. Germline V gives CDR1 MNHEY, CDR2 SVGAGI. CDR3 sequence: CASSTGQGVSEQFF. The CDR3, as DNA: TGTGCCAGCAGTACTGGACAGGGGGTGAGTGAGCAGTTCTTC.

The chain employs TRBV30 and TRBJ1-1; unclear D gene. V was trimmed by 1 base and J by 7 bases, leaving 7 bases between them. This CDR3 is built from 11 residues. Germline V gene lookup returns CDR1 GTSNPN and CDR2 SVGIG (reference sequence). The CDR3 DNA sequence: TGTGCCTGGAGTGCAGGCGTTGAAGCTTTCTTT. Protein sequence: CAWSAGVEAFF. The full variable domain, its missing parts supplied by reference TRBV30 and TRBJ1-1, is SQTIHQWPATLVQPVGSPLSLECTVEGTSNPNLYWYRQAAGRGLQLLFYSVGIGQISSEVPQNLSASRPQDRQFILSSKKLLLSDSGFYLCAWSAGVEAFFGQGTRLTVV.